Below are 22 T cell receptor beta chains sequenced from a single sample in a study of blood T cells in healthy people across ages. Primers used in a second PCR of roughly 6 to 12 cycles were a sample-barcoded 5' primer and a J-beta primer mix. TCRdb recomputed calls from the 5' RACE reads with MiXCR, one row per CDR3 protein. This repertoire shows roughly 1.9 million distinct CDR3 sequences, around 40% found once; its top ten account for roughly 24%. The sequenced sample consisted of blood. The receptors stem from a human donor in good health.

This clonotype occurred many times. The chain combines TRBV29-1 with TRBJ2-7, with TRBD1 matching 11 bases. V trimming: 5 bases; J trimming: 3 bases; junction bases outside the gene matches: 3. Germline V gene data show CDR1 as SQVTM and CDR2 as ANQGSEA. CDR3 length equals 13 residues. The CDR3 DNA reads as TGCAGCGTTTCCGGGACAGGGGGCTACGAGCAGTACTTC. Its protein product is CSVSGTGGYEQYF.

This clonotype was counted at least ten times. This chain links TRBV7-2 with TRBJ2-3; TRBD2 might be the D (6 bases). There are 14 residues in the CDR3. Germline V lookup: CDR1 SGHTA, CDR2 FQGNSA. V was cut by 5 bases and J by 0 bases, with 9 bases left in between. The DNA for the CDR3 is TGTGCCAGCAGCCCGGGACTTAGCACAGATACGCAGTATTTT. Protein sequence: CASSPGLSTDTQYF.

This clonotype was picked up a small number of times. V is TRBV7-2 and J is TRBJ2-7, with D maybe TRBD1 (7 bases). Trimming pared 3 bases from V and 5 bases from J, leaving 11 bases between. The germline gives CDR1 SGHTA, CDR2 FQGNSA. The CDR3 sequence is 13 residues long. The CDR3, as DNA: TGTGCCAGCAGCTTCCAGGGGGGCAACGAGCAGTACTTC. Translating it yields CASSFQGGNEQYF. Variable domain in full (rest from reference TRBV7-2 and TRBJ2-7): GAGVSQSPSNKVTEKGKDVELRCDPISGHTALYWYRQSLGQGLEFLIYFQGNSAPDKSGLPSDRFSAERTGGSVSTLTIQRTQQEDSAVYLCASSFQGGNEQYFGPGTRLTVT.

The chain couples TRBV14 to TRBJ2-3, with D perhaps being TRBD1 or TRBD2 (6 bases each). Trimming removed 6 bases from V and 7 bases from J, with 23 bases in between. CDR1 SGHDN and CDR2 FVKESK come from the germline V gene. The CDR3 has 16 residues. The DNA for the CDR3 is TGTGCCAGCAGTCTTTTACAGGCCGAGGGGGGAAATACGCAGTATTTT. Amino acids: CASSLLQAEGGNTQYF.

This clonotype was counted ten times or more. The chain couples TRBV7-2 to TRBJ2-5; D remains unclear. The V gene's germline CDR1 is SGHTA and CDR2 FQGNSA. The CDR3 loop spans 14 amino acids. Trimming cost V 0 bases and J 2 bases, with 7 bases left between them. CDR3 loop: CASSLAGYQETQYF. CDR3 nucleotide sequence: TGTGCCAGCAGCTTAGCAGGTTATCAAGAGACCCAGTACTTC.

The gene calls are TRBV5-5 and TRBJ1-1; the D gene is possibly TRBD1 (5 bases). Germline V gives CDR1 SGHKS, CDR2 YYEKEE (reference sequence). V lost 2 bases to trimming and J lost 10 bases, with 15 bases between them. This CDR3 is 13 amino acids long. The CDR3 DNA sequence: TGTGCCAGCAGCTTCGGGGGTTCCGTTGCAGCTTTCTTT. This translates into CASSFGGSVAAFF.

The chain couples TRBV20-1 to TRBJ1-3, with no clear D. This CDR3 contains 14 residues. The V gene's germline CDR1 is DFQATT and CDR2 SNEGSKA (reference sequence). The ends were cut back, 7 bases at V and 3 bases at J, with 16 bases in the middle. DNA for the CDR3: TGCAGTGTAAGGGTCCCAAAGAATGGAAACACCATATATTTT. Its protein product is CSVRVPKNGNTIYF.

The chain is built from TRBV4-2 and TRBJ2-3, with 10 bases matching TRBD2. The CDR3 has 16 residues. The trim removed 2 bases at V and 2 bases at J, leaving 4 bases unmatched. The germline V gene has CDR1 LGHNA and CDR2 YNFKEQ. In nucleotides, the CDR3 is TGTGCCAGCAGCCAACCAGCGGGGGGGCCCACAGATACGCAGTATTTT. As protein: CASSQPAGGPTDTQYF.

The chain couples TRBV5-1 to TRBJ2-7; D gene unclear. V lost 5 bases to trimming and J lost 0 bases, with 18 bases between them. This CDR3 spans 16 amino acids. CDR1 is SGHRS, CDR2 YFSETQ, per germline. The CDR3 here is CASSSTGQGFSYEQYF. Here the CDR3 DNA reads TGCGCCAGCAGTTCCACGGGCCAAGGGTTCTCCTACGAGCAGTACTTC.

The chain recombines TRBV6-5 with TRBJ1-1, with D possibly TRBD1 on 5 matching bases. The CDR3 has 13 residues. Trimming pared 6 bases from V and 8 bases from J, leaving 16 bases between. Germline CDR1 and CDR2: MNHEY and SVGAGI. The DNA for the CDR3 is TGTGCCAGCAGCCGTGGGGGGGGGATAGAAGCTTTCTTT. Protein: CASSRGGGIEAFF.

The genes are TRBV7-9 and TRBJ1-6, with D possibly matching TRBD1 (6 bases). The CDR3 has 17 residues. Germline loops: CDR1 SEHNR, CDR2 FQNEAQ (reference sequence). V was trimmed by 4 bases and J by 7 bases, leaving 20 bases between them. Here the CDR3 reads CASSSTDLRTANSPLHF. Here the CDR3 DNA reads TGTGCCAGCAGCTCAACCGATTTAAGGACAGCCAATTCACCCCTCCACTTT.

This sequence joins TRBV29-1 and TRBJ1-2; D unclear. The length of the CDR3 is 13 residues. The germline gives CDR1 SQVTM, CDR2 ANQGSEA. Deletions cut 0 bases from V and 4 bases from J, with 9 bases between. CDR3 amino acids: CSVEDAFSYGYTF. Written as DNA, the CDR3 is TGCAGCGTTGAAGATGCGTTTAGCTATGGCTACACCTTC.

The V and J genes are TRBV3-1 and TRBJ2-5; D is possibly TRBD2 (6 bases). This CDR3 has 14 residues. V was trimmed by 1 base and J by 4 bases, leaving 10 bases between them. Germline V gives CDR1 LGHDT, CDR2 YNNKEL (reference sequence). The CDR3 region is CASSQALARETQYF. CDR3 nucleotides: TGTGCCAGCAGCCAAGCGCTAGCGAGAGAGACCCAGTACTTC.

The chain is built from TRBV5-6 and TRBJ2-1; 7 bases agree with TRBD1. The CDR3 contains 15 residues. Germline V gene sequence: CDR1 SGHDT, CDR2 YYEEEE. V lost 4 bases to trimming and J lost 4 bases; unmatched junction nucleotides: 8. The DNA for the CDR3 is TGTGCCAGCAGCGCCTACGGGACAGTGTACAATGAGCAGTTCTTC. Its translation is CASSAYGTVYNEQFF.

The rearrangement joins TRBV7-9 to TRBJ2-1; 10 nucleotides agree with TRBD2. J was trimmed by 7 bases and V by 4 bases; bases with no gene match: 13. CDR1 and CDR2 from the germline V gene are SEHNR and FQNEAQ (reference sequence). The CDR3 contains 17 residues. DNA for the CDR3: TGTGCCAGCAGCTCCCATGGACTAGCGGCCACCGGGAATGAGCAGTTCTTC. This translates into CASSSHGLAATGNEQFF.

This clonotype was detected only a few times. The chain joins TRBV24-1 to TRBJ2-1; no firm D call. Trimming took off 5 bases at V and 8 bases at J, with 9 bases between the two ends. The CDR3 totals 12 residues. The germline CDR1 and CDR2 sequences are KGHDR and SFDVKD. The CDR3 nucleotides are TGTGCCACCAGTGTAAGGGCTGATGAGCAGTTCTTC. The encoded protein is CATSVRADEQFF.

The chain has TRBV12-5 and TRBJ2-5; TRBD1 might be the D (5 bases). CDR1 is LGHNT and CDR2 is FRNRAP in the germline V gene. The CDR3 contains 14 residues. Trimming took 1 base from V and 3 from J, leaving 9 bases between them. The CDR3 protein is CASGLGQGEETQYF. CDR3 nucleotides: TGTGCTAGTGGTTTGGGTCAGGGCGAAGAGACCCAGTACTTC.

This clonotype was seen at least ten times. This chain uses TRBV7-2 with TRBJ2-1, with D maybe TRBD1 (6 bases). The CDR3 contains 14 residues. V dropped 0 bases and J dropped 5 bases, with 8 bases sitting between them. The V gene's germline CDR1 is SGHTA and CDR2 FQGNSA. CDR3 loop: CASSLAGANNEQFF. The CDR3 coding sequence is TGTGCCAGCAGCTTAGCGGGGGCCAACAATGAGCAGTTCTTC.

The chain has TRBV4-3 and TRBJ2-1; the D is unclear. CDR3 size: 14 residues. V lost 1 base, J lost 10 bases, and 14 bases lay in between. Per germline, CDR1 LGHNA and CDR2 YSLEER. The CDR3 region is CASSQGFGPQEQFF. DNA for the CDR3: TGCGCCAGCAGCCAAGGCTTTGGTCCACAGGAGCAGTTCTTC.

This chain joins TRBV2 and TRBJ2-5; D remains unclear. The CDR3 extends over 15 amino acids. The V gene lost 2 bases and the J gene lost 2 bases, with 12 bases spanning the gap. CDR1 is SNHLY and CDR2 is FYNNEI in the germline V gene. CDR3 in DNA: TGTGCCAGCAGTGAAACCCTTTCGGAACAAGAGACCCAGTACTTC. Its protein is CASSETLSEQETQYF. The entire variable domain, with the rest obtained from reference TRBV2 and TRBJ2-5, is as follows: EPEVTQTPSHQVTQMGQEVILRCVPISNHLYFYWYRQILGQKVEFLVSFYNNEISEKSEIFDDQFSVERPDGSNFTLKIRSTKLEDSAMYFCASSETLSEQETQYFGPGTRLLVL.

Only a few counts were recorded for this clonotype. The CDR3 region is CASSVEATGRGYTF. The CDR3 region has the DNA TGTGCCAGCAGCGTAGAAGCGACAGGGCGCGGCTACACCTTC. The chain is built from TRBV9 and TRBJ1-2; TRBD1 aligns across 7 bases. Germline CDR1 SGDLS, CDR2 YYNGEE. The CDR3 is 14 residues long. Unmatched junction bases numbered 7, after V lost 0 bases and J lost 8 bases.

This clonotype was detected a few times. The chain joins TRBV15 to TRBJ2-5; D is unresolved. The germline V gene has CDR1 LNHNV and CDR2 YYDKDF (reference sequence). Trimming removed 5 bases from V and 1 base from J, with 14 bases in between. The CDR3 loop spans 15 amino acids. DNA for the CDR3: TGTGCCACCAGCGGCAATTGGGGTAGCCAAGAGACCCAGTACTTC. This encodes CATSGNWGSQETQYF.